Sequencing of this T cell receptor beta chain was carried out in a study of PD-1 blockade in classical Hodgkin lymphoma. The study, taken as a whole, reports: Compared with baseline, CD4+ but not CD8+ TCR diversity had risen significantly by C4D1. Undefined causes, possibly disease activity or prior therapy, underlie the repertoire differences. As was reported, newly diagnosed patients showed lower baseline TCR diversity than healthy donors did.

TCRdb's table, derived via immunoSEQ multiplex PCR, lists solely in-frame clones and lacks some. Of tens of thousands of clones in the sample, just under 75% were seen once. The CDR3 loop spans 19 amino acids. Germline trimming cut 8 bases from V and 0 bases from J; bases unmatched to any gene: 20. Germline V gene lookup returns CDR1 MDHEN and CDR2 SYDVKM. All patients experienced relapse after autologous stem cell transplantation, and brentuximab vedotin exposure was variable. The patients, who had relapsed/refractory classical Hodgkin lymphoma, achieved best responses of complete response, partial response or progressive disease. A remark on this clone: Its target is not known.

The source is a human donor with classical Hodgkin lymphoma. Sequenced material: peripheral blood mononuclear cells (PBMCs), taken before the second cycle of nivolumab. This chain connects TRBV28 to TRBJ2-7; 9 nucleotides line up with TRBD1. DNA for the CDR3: TGTGCCAGCCGCCGCTCTCTGGGACAGGGTTATCAAGGCTCCTACGAGCAGTACTTC. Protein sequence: CASRRSLGQGYQGSYEQYF.